One and the same sample provided the 7 T cell receptor beta chains below, sequenced in a study of siplizumab effects on memory and regulatory T cells. Sequencing was performed with immunoSEQ multiplex PCR; in TCRdb, only in-frame clones are kept and a portion is missing. The table includes approximately 75,000 clones, about 92% detected once. The specimen was CD8+ T cells sorted from blood. These receptors were obtained from a human donor in good health.

The chain is built from TRBV4-1 and TRBJ2-1; D gene unclear. The CDR3 length is 15 residues. Deletions cut 1 base from V and 4 bases from J, with 11 bases between. The germline V gene has CDR1 MGHRA and CDR2 YSYEKL. In nucleotides, the CDR3 is TGCGCCAGCAGCCAAGCAGTGGACGGGTACAATGAGCAGTTCTTC. This translates into CASSQAVDGYNEQFF.

V gene TRBV6-5 combines with J gene TRBJ2-1, with 7 bases aligning to TRBD1. This CDR3 has 13 amino acids. V was pared by 4 bases and J by 8 bases, with 5 bases of the junction left unmatched. Germline V CDR1 and CDR2: MNHEY, SVGAGI. The CDR3 coding sequence is TGTGCCAGCAGTTTAGACAGGGTATATGAGCAGTTCTTC. Translating gives CASSLDRVYEQFF.

The CDR3, as DNA: TGTGCCAGCAGCTTAGCGGGGGGGCAGTTCTTC. It specifies CASSLAGGQFF. The chain links TRBV7-8 to TRBJ2-1, with D perhaps TRBD2 (6 bases). Deletions cut 0 bases from V and 12 bases from J, with 6 bases between. CDR1 and CDR2 from the germline V gene are SGHVS and FQNEAQ. The CDR3 covers 11 residues.

This chain links TRBV7-3 with TRBJ1-1, with a possible D match to TRBD1 (6 bases). Trimming left V 1 base short and J 1 base short, with 10 bases between. CDR3 length equals 15 residues. Per germline, CDR1 SGHTA and CDR2 FQGTGA. This chain's CDR3 is CASSLMGAGNTEAFF. The DNA of the CDR3 is TGTGCCAGCAGCTTAATGGGGGCGGGGAACACTGAAGCTTTCTTT. Drawing the rest from reference TRBV7-3 and TRBJ1-1, the complete variable domain is GAGVSQTPSNKVTEKGKYVELRCDPISGHTALYWYRQSLGQGPEFLIYFQGTGAADDSGLPNDRFFAVRPEGSVSTLKIQRTERGDSAVYLCASSLMGAGNTEAFFGQGTRLTVV.

The V gene is TRBV30, the J gene TRBJ2-3, with TRBD1 matching 7 bases. The CDR3 sequence is 17 residues long. Germline assignment: CDR1 GTSNPN and CDR2 SVGIG (reference sequence). Unmatched junction bases numbered 14, after V lost 3 bases and J lost 2 bases. CDR3 bases: TGTGCCTGGAGAGCTCCGGGACAGTATTTTTTCACAGATACGCAGTATTTT. Amino acids: CAWRAPGQYFFTDTQYF.

The genes are TRBV4-1 and TRBJ1-3; D call uncertain. V was cut by 8 bases and J by 0 bases, with 8 bases left in between. Germline lookup yields CDR1 MGHRA and CDR2 YSYEKL. The CDR3 extends over 13 amino acids. The CDR3 spells CASAHYSGNTIYF. The CDR3, as DNA: TGCGCCAGCGCCCACTACTCTGGAAACACCATATATTTT.

V is TRBV5-8 and J is TRBJ1-1; the D gene is possibly TRBD1 (5 bases). Germline CDR1 and CDR2: SGHTS and YDEGEE. V lost 3 bases, J lost 6 bases, and 15 bases lay in between. This CDR3 has 14 residues. CDR3 residues: CASSYGTGAAEAFF. The DNA for the CDR3 is TGTGCCAGCAGCTACGGTACAGGCGCGGCTGAAGCTTTCTTT. Using reference TRBV5-8 and TRBJ1-1 for the parts outside the CDR3, the full variable domain is EAGVTQSPTHLIKTRGQQATLRCSPISGHTSVYWYQQALGLGLQFLLWYDEGEERNRGNFPPRFSGRQFPNYSSELNVNALELEDSALYLCASSYGTGAAEAFFGQGTRLTVV.